The 24 T cell receptor beta chains below all came from one sample that was sequenced in a study of T cell responses to AZD1222 COVID-19 vaccine. Clones were read by immunoSEQ multiplex PCR, and TCRdb kept only the in-frame ones, dropping some. The data show roughly 180,000 clones, around 88% seen once. The input for sequencing was peripheral blood, taken on day 0 of AZD1222 vaccination. These receptors were taken from an adult in good health.

This chain connects TRBV7-3 to TRBJ1-2, with TRBD1 as a possible D gene (5 bases). Germline V gene data show CDR1 as SGHTA and CDR2 as FQGTGA. The CDR3 length is 14 residues. The ends were cut back, 5 bases at V and 8 bases at J, with 18 bases in the middle. The CDR3 nucleotides read TGTGCCAGCAGCCCGGGGTTATCCCGGGGGGGCTACACCTTC. It yields the protein CASSPGLSRGGYTF.

V is TRBV15 and J is TRBJ2-2; D ambiguous. The germline V and J ends were trimmed by 0 bases and 1 base, with 9 bases remaining between them. The CDR3 has 16 amino acids. Germline V CDR1 and CDR2: LNHNV, YYDKDF (reference sequence). In DNA form, the CDR3 reads TGTGCCACCAGCAGAGATTGGGTCAAGAACACCGGGGAGCTGTTTTTT. Its translation is CATSRDWVKNTGELFF.

In its sample, this clone was seen once. This sequence joins TRBV28 and TRBJ1-5, with 11 positions matching TRBD1. CDR1 is MDHEN, CDR2 SYDVKM, per germline. This CDR3 has 17 residues. J was trimmed by 6 bases and V by 6 bases; bases with no gene match: 13. CDR3 sequence (DNA): TGTGCCAGCAGCCGACGGACAGGGGGCCACACGACTCAGCCCCAGCATTTT. Protein sequence: CASSRRTGGHTTQPQHF.

V and J are TRBV18 and TRBJ2-4; D may be TRBD2 (6 bases). The CDR3 has 15 residues. Trimming removed 3 bases from V and 8 bases from J, with 17 bases in between. Germline lookup yields CDR1 KGHSH and CDR2 LQKENI. Here the CDR3 DNA reads TGTGCCAGCTCACCCTACGGGTTGGAGGGAGACATTCAGTACTTC. This sequence encodes CASSPYGLEGDIQYF.

V and J are TRBV5-4 and TRBJ1-3; no firm D call. Per the germline V gene, CDR1 is SGHNT and CDR2 is YYREEE (reference sequence). V dropped 3 bases and J dropped 2 bases, with 12 bases sitting between them. This CDR3 comprises 15 residues. The CDR3 region has the DNA TGTGCCAGCAGCTCACCCGGACGGACTGGAAACACCATATATTTT. Its protein is CASSSPGRTGNTIYF.

CDR3 residues: CASSQDTQGGTGELFF. The CDR3 DNA is TGTGCCAGCAGCCAAGATACCCAGGGGGGGACCGGGGAGCTGTTTTTT. V usage is TRBV4-2 and J usage is TRBJ2-2; tentatively, D is TRBD1 or TRBD2 (7 bases each). The CDR3 length is 16 residues. Looked up from germline, CDR1 is LGHNA and CDR2 is YNFKEQ. V lost 0 bases, J lost 5 bases, and 13 bases lay in between.

V usage is TRBV7-2 and J usage is TRBJ2-2; unclear D gene. V was trimmed by 4 bases and J by 3 bases, leaving 6 bases between them. CDR1 and CDR2 (germline): SGHTA, FQGNSA. This CDR3 is 13 amino acids long. CDR3 in DNA: TGTGCCAGCAGCTCCACGGACACCGGGGAGCTGTTTTTT. Its translation is CASSSTDTGELFF.

The chain uses TRBV24-1 and TRBJ1-5; D is unclear. Germline V gives CDR1 KGHDR, CDR2 SFDVKD. Trimming took off 3 bases at V and 0 bases at J, with 17 bases between the two ends. This CDR3 has 18 amino acids. The chain's CDR3 is CATSDGPLGSYSNQPQHF. The CDR3 DNA reads TGTGCCACCAGTGATGGACCGCTCGGATCGTATAGCAATCAGCCCCAGCATTTT.

The gene calls are TRBV7-2 and TRBJ1-6; possible D gene TRBD1, 6 bases. Trimming took 5 bases from V and 15 from J, leaving 17 bases between them. The CDR3 extends over 13 amino acids. Germline loops: CDR1 SGHTA, CDR2 FQGNSA. The CDR3 nucleotides read TGTGCCAGCAGCCCTAGTTCTGGGACAAGCCTCCACTTT. It specifies CASSPSSGTSLHF.

The V and J genes are TRBV5-1 and TRBJ1-3; possible D gene TRBD1, 6 bases. Germline V gene sequence: CDR1 SGHRS, CDR2 YFSETQ. Between the trimmed V and J ends, which lost 4 bases and 4 bases, there was a span of 15 bases. This CDR3 spans 15 amino acids. CDR3 DNA: TGCGCCAGCAGCCCGGAGGGGGGAGTCGGAAACACCATATATTTT. Its protein is CASSPEGGVGNTIYF.

This sequence joins TRBV4-3 and TRBJ2-7; 8 bases agree with TRBD1. V shed 3 bases, J shed 1 base, and the junction held 8 bases outside the gene matches. The CDR3 is 16 residues long. Germline CDR1 LGHNA, CDR2 YSLEER. The CDR3: CASSHLGTGRSYEQYF. CDR3 sequence (DNA): TGCGCCAGCAGCCACCTGGGGACAGGAAGATCCTACGAGCAGTACTTC.

This rearrangement joins TRBV28 to TRBJ1-5; D remains unclear. The germline gives CDR1 MDHEN, CDR2 SYDVKM. Trimming took off 6 bases at V and 2 bases at J, with 11 bases between the two ends. This CDR3 has 14 amino acids. The DNA for the CDR3 is TGTGCCAGCAGAGGGCCCTGGGGCAATCAGCCCCAGCATTTT. The encoded protein is CASRGPWGNQPQHF.

The V call is TRBV28, the J call TRBJ2-1, with no clear D. There are 12 residues in the CDR3. The ends were cut back, 5 bases at V and 8 bases at J, with 10 bases in the middle. CDR1 is MDHEN and CDR2 is SYDVKM in the germline V gene. CDR3 nucleotides: TGTGCCAGCAGTGGGATTCACGATGAGCAGTTCTTC. Protein product: CASSGIHDEQFF. Looking up the rest from reference TRBV28 and TRBJ2-1 gives the full variable domain: DVKVTQSSRYLVKRTGEKVFLECVQDMDHENMFWYRQDPGLGLRLIYFSYDVKMKEKGDIPEGYSVSREKKERFSLILESASTNQTSMYLCASSGIHDEQFFGPGTRLTVL.

The chain links TRBV7-6 to TRBJ2-5, with 9 bases that match TRBD2. The V segment lost 5 bases and the J segment 1 base; nucleotides outside the gene matches: 14. The CDR3 extends over 18 amino acids. CDR1 is SGHVS, CDR2 FNYEAQ, per germline. The CDR3 loop reads CASSLSPGAGGRQETQYF. The DNA for the CDR3 is TGTGCCAGCAGCCTTTCCCCGGGGGCGGGGGGGCGCCAAGAGACCCAGTACTTC.

V is TRBV4-3 and J is TRBJ1-1; D gene unclear. This CDR3 spans 12 amino acids. Germline lookup yields CDR1 LGHNA and CDR2 YSLEER. The V gene lost 4 bases and the J gene lost 2 bases, with 5 bases spanning the gap. This chain's CDR3 is CASSRGNTEAFF. The CDR3 DNA follows: TGCGCCAGCAGCCGAGGAAACACTGAAGCTTTCTTT.

The rearrangement joins TRBV9 to TRBJ2-1; the match to TRBD2 covers 10 bases. V shed 0 bases, J shed 6 bases, and the junction held 0 bases outside the gene matches. The CDR3 is 14 residues long. Germline lookup yields CDR1 SGDLS and CDR2 YYNGEE. CDR3 bases: TGTGCCAGCAGCGTAGGGACTAGCGGCAATGAGCAGTTCTTC. As protein: CASSVGTSGNEQFF.

J is TRBJ1-1 and V is TRBV7-8; D is ambiguous. Germline-derived CDR1 and CDR2 are SGHVS and FQNEAQ. There are 18 residues in the CDR3. The V end lost 2 bases, the J end lost 4 bases, and 23 bases lay between the germline ends. DNA of the CDR3: TGTGCCAGCAGCTTACGGAGCTCGAAGGGCGGGTTTAGCACTGAAGCTTTCTTT. This gives the protein CASSLRSSKGGFSTEAFF.

V usage is TRBV6-5 and J usage is TRBJ1-2; D remains ambiguous. The CDR3 covers 13 residues. The germline CDR1 and CDR2 sequences are MNHEY and SVGAGI. V lost 2 bases and J 7 bases, leaving 11 bases between the germline ends. CDR3 in DNA: TGTGCCAGCAGTTACGGCGGGGTTGGTGGCTACACCTTC. This sequence encodes CASSYGGVGGYTF.

V usage is TRBV7-9 and J usage is TRBJ2-5; D not resolved. The V end was cut by 2 bases, the J end by 5 bases, with 12 bases between. The germline gives CDR1 SEHNR, CDR2 FQNEAQ (reference sequence). The CDR3 has 14 residues. CDR3 nucleotide sequence: TGTGCCAGCAGCTTAAGGCAGGCCGGGGAGACCCAGTACTTC. Residues: CASSLRQAGETQYF.

The chain joins TRBV6-5 to TRBJ1-1; 8 bases fit TRBD1. Germline V gene sequence: CDR1 MNHEY, CDR2 SVGAGI. The CDR3 totals 12 residues. Losses at the gene ends were 10 bases for V and 5 bases for J; bases not matched to a gene: 6. CDR3 protein: CATSTGETEAFF. The CDR3 DNA reads as TGTGCCACCTCGACAGGGGAAACTGAAGCTTTCTTT.

V usage is TRBV19 and J usage is TRBJ1-5, with 10 bases matching TRBD1. CDR1 and CDR2 from the germline V gene are LNHDA and SQIVND (reference sequence). J gave up 4 bases and V 5 bases, and 5 bases lay outside the gene matches. This CDR3 spans 15 amino acids. The CDR3 region has the DNA TGTGCCAGTAGTCGCGGGACAGGGGAAAATCAGCCCCAGCATTTT. This sequence encodes CASSRGTGENQPQHF.

The genes are TRBV6-6 and TRBJ1-6; D unresolved. V shed 2 bases and J shed 6 bases, with 14 bases lying between them. Germline loops: CDR1 MNHNY, CDR2 SVGAGI (reference sequence). The CDR3 has 16 amino acids. CDR3 DNA: TGTGCCAGCAGTTACGGGCGGACGAGCAGTAATTCACCCCTCCACTTT. Protein product: CASSYGRTSSNSPLHF.

This chain connects TRBV28 to TRBJ1-2, with 7 positions matching TRBD1. V lost 4 bases, J lost 0 bases, and 11 bases stayed unmatched. The CDR3 sequence is 17 residues long. Germline V gene lookup returns CDR1 MDHEN and CDR2 SYDVKM. This CDR3 reads CASSSLDRVDTNYGYTF. Written as DNA, the CDR3 is TGTGCCAGCAGTTCACTCGACAGGGTAGACACTAACTATGGCTACACCTTC.

CDR3 sequence (DNA): TGCGCCAGCAGCCAAGATAGGGGGAGCAATCAGCCCCAGCATTTT. It yields the protein CASSQDRGSNQPQHF. J is TRBJ1-5 and V is TRBV4-3; tentatively, D is TRBD1 (6 bases). Per the germline V gene, CDR1 is LGHNA and CDR2 is YSLEER. This CDR3 comprises 15 residues. V was shortened by 0 bases and J by 1 base, with 7 bases between the two germline ends.